This T cell receptor (beta chain) came from a study of vaccination and CD4 T cells after COVID-19. Study as a whole: Vaccinees got either two BNT162b2 doses or two mRNA-1273 doses.

V was clipped by 3 bases and J by 4 bases; unmatched bases: 3. This CDR3 comprises 13 residues. The germline V gene encodes CDR1 GTSNPN and CDR2 SVGIG (reference sequence). Noted treatment: roughly 10-day PBMC culture with coronavirus spike peptide pools or control peptides (ViraFEST assay). Using peptide pools, antigen-specific T cells were expanded in ViraFEST before TCRs were sequenced. Following culture for about 9 days, CD4+ T cells were isolated by negative selection. Regarding this clonotype: What it recognizes is unknown.

Oncomine TCR Beta short-read sequencing was applied to DNA from cultured CD4+ T cells. From CD4+ T cells that had been cultured, genomic DNA was extracted. Using its own MiXCR run on the PCR reads, TCRdb lists one record per CDR3 protein. The sample includes around 13,000 distinct CDR3 sequences, more than 20% seen only once; the top ten take 15% to 20%. The sequences come from CD4+ T cells from blood, cultured in vitro, collected after SARS-CoV-2 vaccination. This TCR derives from a human donor who had recovered from COVID-19. The chain is built from TRBV30 and TRBJ1-3, with 7 bases matching TRBD1. For the CDR3, the DNA is TGTGCCTGGAGGACAGGGACGGGAAACACCATATATTTT. This encodes CAWRTGTGNTIYF.